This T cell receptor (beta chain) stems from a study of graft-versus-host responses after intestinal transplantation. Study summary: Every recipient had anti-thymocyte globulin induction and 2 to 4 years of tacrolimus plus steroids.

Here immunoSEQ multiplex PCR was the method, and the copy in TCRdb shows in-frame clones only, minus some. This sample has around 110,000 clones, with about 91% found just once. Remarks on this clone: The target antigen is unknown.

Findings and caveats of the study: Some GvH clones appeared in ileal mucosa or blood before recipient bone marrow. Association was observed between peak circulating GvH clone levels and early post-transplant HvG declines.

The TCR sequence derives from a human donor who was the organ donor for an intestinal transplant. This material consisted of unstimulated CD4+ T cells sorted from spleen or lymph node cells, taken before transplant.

CDR3: CASSLDGGDYGYTF. The CDR3 DNA reads as TGTGCCAGCAGCTTAGATGGTGGGGACTATGGCTACACCTTC. The rearrangement joins TRBV11-1 to TRBJ1-2, with unresolved D. The V gene's germline CDR1 is SGHAT and CDR2 FQDESV (reference sequence). The ends were cut back, 1 base at V and 3 bases at J, with 9 bases in the middle. The CDR3 contains 14 residues.